This T cell receptor (beta chain) came from a study of shared clonotypes between healthy human individuals. Study as a whole: In total, the donors were a couple of women and a few men aged 18 to 49. The study's findings and limits: Clonotypes not shared had lower generation probabilities than those common to all four donors. On the whole, naive subsets had larger estimated richness than memory subsets had.

Concerning this clone itself: The target antigen is unknown.

Deep-level assay runs were performed. TCRdb's table, derived via immunoSEQ multiplex PCR, lists solely in-frame clones and lacks some. The sample holds over 2 million clones; roughly 94% are singletons and the top ten take 0.13%. Sequenced sample: naive CD4+ T cells sorted from blood. The subset: CD45RA+ positively selected. This sequence originates from a man between 18 and 29 years old in good health.

CDR3 in amino acids: CASTGQRDGYTF. Written as DNA, the CDR3 is TGCGCCAGCACCGGCCAGAGGGATGGCTACACCTTC. V is TRBV10-1 and J is TRBJ1-2; D remains unclear. V shed 7 bases and J shed 6 bases, with 12 bases lying between them. Germline loops: CDR1 WNHNN, CDR2 SYGVQD (reference sequence). The length of the CDR3 is 12 residues.